The T cell receptor beta chain described here comes from a study of early T cells in non-severe SARS-CoV-2 infection. This clonotype occurred many times. The germline V and J ends were trimmed by 5 bases and 4 bases, with 15 bases remaining between them. Per the germline V gene, CDR1 is MDHEN and CDR2 is SYDVKM. This CDR3 region has 15 residues. Attached unique molecular identifiers marked individual cDNA molecules. TCRdb itself ran the 5' RACE reads through MiXCR, one entry per CDR3 protein. The data hold roughly 24,000 distinct CDR3 sequences, with about 5% observed a single time. This clonotype was obtained from an adult who was a healthcare worker with PCR-confirmed SARS-CoV-2 infection or an uninfected control (not recorded which). Sequenced sample: whole blood. The chain couples TRBV28 to TRBJ2-1; either TRBD1 or TRBD2 may supply D (6 bases each). For the CDR3, the DNA is TGTGCCAGCAGTCGCGGGATGGGGGCATACAATGAGCAGTTCTTC. It codes for CASSRGMGAYNEQFF. Complete variable domain (other parts from reference TRBV28 and TRBJ2-1): DVKVTQSSRYLVKRTGEKVFLECVQDMDHENMFWYRQDPGLGLRLIYFSYDVKMKEKGDIPEGYSVSREKKERFSLILESASTNQTSMYLCASSRGMGAYNEQFFGPGTRLTVL.